This TCR beta chain was identified in a study of cytomegalovirus exposure and HLA in healthy donors. Trimming took 2 bases from V and 2 from J, leaving 12 bases between them. The CDR3 covers 15 residues. The V gene's germline CDR1 is SQVTM and CDR2 ANQGSEA. In the PCR, 60 Vbeta and 13 Jbeta primers were used. This table comes from immunoSEQ multiplex PCR, and its TCRdb copy is limited to in-frame clones, with some not included. Of 100,000 to 150,000 clones listed, around 68% were seen once; the top ten hold less than 4%. Study results and limitations: Researchers reported from a later analysis that most CMV-associated TCR beta chains appeared HLA-restricted. TRBV6-2, TRBV6-3 and some other V segments were unresolvable in 87-base-pair reads. A later examination showed that TCR association rates differed by HLA locus, with DRB1 most and HLA-C fewest. Available immune exposure information covered CMV serostatus only.

Comment on this clone: Its antigen remains unknown.

The receptor comes from a man between 40 and 49 years old in good health and CMV-seropositive. Material: PBMCs. The genes are TRBV29-1 and TRBJ2-2, with a possible D match to TRBD2 (6 bases). CDR3 in amino acids: CSVEHRAGNTGELFF. CDR3 sequence (DNA): TGCAGCGTTGAACACCGTGCGGGAAACACCGGGGAGCTGTTTTTT.